This TCR beta chain was sequenced for a study of T-cell memory formation after mild COVID-19. Study at large: Largely donor-specific sequence clusters came from a couple of donors.

Germline V gene data show CDR1 as SQVTM and CDR2 as ANQGSEA. The CDR3 has 15 amino acids. V trimming: 1 base; J trimming: 4 bases; junction bases outside the gene matches: 9. TCRdb reprocessed the 5' RACE reads via MiXCR and lists one record per CDR3 protein. The table records tens of thousands of distinct CDR3 sequences, around a quarter of them present only once. The chain joins TRBV29-1 to TRBJ2-5; TRBD2 matches at 7 bases. This receptor was obtained from a young man who had mild COVID-19 (a few samples of this study predate the infection). Cell type and time point are not known. Sequencing input: PBMCs or a T cell subset sorted from them (not recorded which). Here the CDR3 DNA reads TGCAGCGTTGAAGCAGGGCGCGGGAGAGGAGAGACCCAGTACTTC. It codes for CSVEAGRGRGETQYF.